This entry lists 25 T cell receptor beta chains sequenced from one sample in a study of CD4 T cells in relation to SARS-CoV-2 and coronaviruses. Libraries were prepared by immunoSEQ multiplex PCR; TCRdb keeps only in-frame clonotypes and omits some of them. The repertoire includes about 26,000 clones, around 75% of them detected once, and around a fifth sits in the top ten. The unexposed donors gave CD4+ T cells in about 2011-2018, prior to COVID-19. After about 10 days of culture, CD4+ T cells were isolated. Their antigens are not known. Sequences were obtained from CD4+ T cells from PBMCs, cultured in vitro. These receptors were taken from a human donor in good health.

The chain uses TRBV28 and TRBJ1-4; D may be TRBD1 (5 bases). The CDR3 is made up of 15 amino acids. Germline V CDR1 and CDR2: MDHEN, SYDVKM. Trimming shortened V by 6 bases and J by 5 bases, and 16 bases separated the two germline ends. This CDR3 reads CASSPAGTGNEKLFF. The CDR3, as DNA: TGTGCCAGCAGCCCTGCCGGGACTGGCAATGAAAAACTGTTTTTT.

This clone was seen more than once but under ten times. The chain couples TRBV7-3 to TRBJ2-7, with TRBD1 identical over 8 bases. This CDR3 contains 13 residues. Per the germline V gene, CDR1 is SGHTA and CDR2 is FQGTGA. V trimming: 5 bases; J trimming: 7 bases; junction bases outside the gene matches: 7. The CDR3 loop reads CASSQQGAGEQYF. CDR3 DNA sequence: TGTGCCAGCAGCCAGCAGGGGGCGGGTGAGCAGTACTTC.

The chain carries TRBV7-9 and TRBJ1-5; 10 nucleotides align to TRBD1. Losses at the gene ends were 0 bases for V and 7 bases for J; bases not matched to a gene: 9. The CDR3 is 17 residues long. Germline loops: CDR1 SEHNR, CDR2 FQNEAQ (reference sequence). This chain's CDR3 is CASSLASGQGIGQPQHF. CDR3 coding DNA: TGTGCCAGCAGCTTAGCATCGGGACAGGGGATCGGACAGCCCCAGCATTTT.

This clone was detected a few times. The chain employs TRBV7-2 and TRBJ1-5; D is uncertain. V dropped 0 bases and J dropped 0 bases, with 6 bases sitting between them. Germline V CDR1 and CDR2: SGHTA, FQGNSA. The CDR3 extends over 15 amino acids. CDR3 sequence: CASSLAGISNQPQHF. The CDR3 DNA follows: TGTGCCAGCAGCTTAGCCGGAATTAGCAATCAGCCCCAGCATTTT.

The chain has TRBV3-1 (or the pseudogene TRBV3-2) and TRBJ2-1; 11 nucleotides agree with TRBD2. CDR1 and CDR2 from the germline V gene are LGHDT and YNNKEL (reference sequence). The V gene end was trimmed by 4 bases and the J gene end by 8 bases; junction bases not matched to a gene: 13. The CDR3 covers 17 residues. The CDR3, as DNA: TGTGCCAGCAGCCCAAGAATGGGGCTAGCGGGAGGAGATGAGCAGTTCTTC. It specifies CASSPRMGLAGGDEQFF.

The chain has TRBV6-1 and TRBJ2-1, with 8 bases fitting TRBD2. The CDR3 has 15 amino acids. In germline, CDR1 is MNHNS, CDR2 SASEGT. With 2 bases clipped from V and 12 bases from J, the junction kept 12 bases outside the gene matches. The CDR3 here is CASSERGLGKERQFF. The CDR3 bases are TGTGCCAGCAGTGAACGGGGACTAGGAAAGGAAAGGCAGTTCTTC.

The chain has TRBV28 and TRBJ2-1, with D uncertain. The CDR3 runs to 12 residues. The germline gives CDR1 MDHEN, CDR2 SYDVKM. Trimming left V 2 bases short and J 7 bases short, with 6 bases between. The CDR3 region is CASSLLRNEQFF. For the CDR3, the DNA is TGTGCCAGCAGTTTACTGCGGAATGAGCAGTTCTTC.

The CDR3 nucleotides are TGTGCCAGCAGTTTAAATTCGAGGCCAGGTGGTGAAAAACTGTTTTTT. This gives the protein CASSLNSRPGGEKLFF. This chain connects TRBV27 to TRBJ1-4; D gene unclear. Germline V gene data show CDR1 as MNHEY and CDR2 as SMNVEV (reference sequence). Trimming removed 2 bases at V and 7 bases at J, with 17 bases between. CDR3 length: 16 residues.

This clone appeared a few times. The CDR3, as DNA: TGTGCCAGCAGCTACCGAGGGACTATGAGCGAACAGTACTTC. It translates to CASSYRGTMSEQYF. V and J are TRBV5-6 and TRBJ2-7, with 7 nucleotides matching TRBD2. With V trimmed by 3 bases and J by 10 bases, 13 bases remained unmatched. This CDR3 comprises 14 residues. From germline, CDR1 is SGHDT and CDR2 YYEEEE.

In this sample, this clone turned up once. The chain joins TRBV29-1 to TRBJ2-7; no clear D gene. CDR1 SQVTM and CDR2 ANQGSEA come from the germline V gene. V was trimmed by 1 base and J by 5 bases, leaving 12 bases between them. The CDR3 is 13 amino acids. The CDR3 coding sequence is TGCAGCGTTGAAGGGCCAAGAACCAACGAGCAGTACTTC. Encoded protein: CSVEGPRTNEQYF.

The gene calls are TRBV12-5 and TRBJ1-5, with D hard to call. V was clipped by 1 base and J by 13 bases, with 8 bases between them. The CDR3 has 11 amino acids. Germline CDR1 reads LGHNT; CDR2 reads FRNRAP. The CDR3 bases are TGTGCTAGTGGTTTGGGGGAGTGGCAGCATTTT. Translating it yields CASGLGEWQHF.

In DNA, the CDR3 is TGTGCCAGCAGCCTAGGGGGCGGCTCCTACGAGCAGTACTTC. Protein product: CASSLGGGSYEQYF. V usage is TRBV7-9 and J usage is TRBJ2-7; 7 bases are a match to TRBD1. After removal of 5 bases from V and 0 bases from J, the junction contained 4 bases not matched to a gene. The CDR3 extends over 14 amino acids. Germline V gives CDR1 SEHNR, CDR2 FQNEAQ (reference sequence).

On this clone: Given the absence of the conserved phenylalanine or tryptophan at the CDR3 end, a read error is likely. No DNA is shown, since the ends of the CDR3 on it are uncertain; the CDR3 is the one TCRdb lists. The chain couples TRBV21-1 to TRBJ1-2. TRBV21-1 is listed as a pseudogene. The CDR3 is 10 residues long, ends included. The CDR3 sequence: CARLVRGQPK.

CDR3: CASSGSTGTMNTEAFF. In nucleotides, the CDR3 is TGTGCCAGTAGCGGTTCAACAGGGACAATGAACACTGAAGCTTTCTTT. The V call is TRBV19, the J call TRBJ1-1, with D perhaps matching TRBD1 (6 bases). Germline V gene data show CDR1 as LNHDA and CDR2 as SQIVND (reference sequence). The V end was cut by 6 bases, the J end by 0 bases, with 17 bases between. This CDR3 spans 16 amino acids.

The CDR3 sequence: CASSLGTGGGNQPQHF. CDR3 bases: TGTGCCAGCAGCTTAGGGACAGGGGGAGGCAATCAGCCCCAGCATTTT. This chain joins TRBV7-2 and TRBJ1-5, with 10 bases lining up with TRBD1. V was pared by 1 base and J by 2 bases, with 2 bases of the junction left unmatched. This CDR3 spans 16 amino acids. CDR1 and CDR2 from the germline V gene are SGHTA and FQGNSA.

The rearrangement joins TRBV9 to TRBJ1-2; D is uncertain. V was shortened by 0 bases and J by 6 bases, with 6 bases between the two germline ends. CDR3 size: 12 residues. CDR1 SGDLS and CDR2 YYNGEE come from the germline V gene. Here the CDR3 reads CASSVAQHGYTF. As DNA, the CDR3 is TGTGCCAGCAGCGTAGCACAGCATGGCTACACCTTC.

This rearrangement joins TRBV2 to TRBJ2-3; unclear D gene. CDR1 and CDR2 (germline): SNHLY, FYNNEI. This CDR3 has 14 residues. V was pared by 7 bases and J by 4 bases, with 15 bases between. CDR3 in DNA: TGTGCCAGCAACCCGGACCAGACCCCAGATACGCAGTATTTT. This gives the protein CASNPDQTPDTQYF.

The rearrangement links TRBV12-3 or TRBV12-4 to TRBJ2-3; D remains ambiguous. Trimming cost V 3 bases and J 4 bases, with 5 bases left between them. CDR3 size: 12 residues. CDR3 sequence: CASSFGPDTQYF. The CDR3 DNA reads as TGTGCCAGCAGTTTCGGGCCAGATACGCAGTATTTT.

CDR3 in DNA: TGTGCCAGCTCACCACCAGGGGCGGGGTTTAGCTCCTACGAGCAGTACTTC. Encoded protein: CASSPPGAGFSSYEQYF. J is TRBJ2-7 and V is TRBV18, with D perhaps TRBD2 (6 bases). V lost 0 bases and J lost 0, with 15 bases in between. The germline gives CDR1 KGHSH, CDR2 LQKENI. The CDR3 runs to 17 residues.

There are a few counts of this clone. The V gene is TRBV7-2, the J gene TRBJ2-5; 11 bases map to TRBD1. V trimming: 5 bases; J trimming: 4 bases; junction bases outside the gene matches: 12. CDR1 is SGHTA, CDR2 FQGNSA, per germline. The length of the CDR3 is 17 residues. DNA for the CDR3: TGTGCCAGCAGCACCGCGGACAGGGGGCGATGGGGAGAGACCCAGTACTTC. It is translated as CASSTADRGRWGETQYF. The variable domain in full, with the rest retrieved from reference TRBV7-2 and TRBJ2-5, is GAGVSQSPSNKVTEKGKDVELRCDPISGHTALYWYRQSLGQGLEFLIYFQGNSAPDKSGLPSDRFSAERTGGSVSTLTIQRTQQEDSAVYLCASSTADRGRWGETQYFGPGTRLLVL.

The chain joins TRBV10-3 to TRBJ2-1; maybe TRBD2 (6 bases). CDR3 length: 17 amino acids. Trimming cost V 5 bases and J 2 bases, with 19 bases left between them. From germline, CDR1 is ENHRY and CDR2 SYGVKD. The CDR3 DNA sequence: TGTGCCATCAGTACTGCCGGGACTTCCAGCCCCTACAATGAGCAGTTCTTC. Its protein is CAISTAGTSSPYNEQFF.

The chain combines TRBV24-1 with TRBJ1-2, with unresolved D. CDR3 length equals 14 residues. V was trimmed by 4 bases and J by 4 bases, leaving 12 bases between them. Germline V lookup: CDR1 KGHDR, CDR2 SFDVKD. The CDR3 region has the DNA TGTGCCACCAGTGACCGAAGTGTAGGCTATGGCTACACCTTC. It codes for CATSDRSVGYGYTF.

This clone has only a few counts. CDR3 sequence reads: CASSRGSTGNEQFF. The CDR3 region has the DNA TGTGCCAGCAGTAGGGGATCAACGGGCAATGAGCAGTTCTTC. The rearrangement uses TRBV6-5 and TRBJ2-1, with a possible D match to TRBD1 (5 bases). The CDR3 sequence is 14 residues long. CDR1 MNHEY and CDR2 SVGAGI come from the germline V gene. Trimming took off 5 bases at V and 6 bases at J, with 14 bases between the two ends.

The V and J genes are TRBV6-5 and TRBJ2-7; 10 nucleotides match TRBD2. The CDR3 consists of 15 residues. The junction had 0 bases not matched to a gene; V was cut back by 0 bases and J by 1 base. Germline assignment: CDR1 MNHEY and CDR2 SVGAGI. The CDR3 protein is CASSYSLAGSYEQYF. The CDR3 bases are TGTGCCAGCAGTTACTCACTAGCGGGGTCCTACGAGCAGTACTTC.

This clone was seen only a few times. The J gene is TRBJ1-6, the V gene TRBV4-3; D gene ambiguous. Germline CDR1 LGHNA, CDR2 YSLEER. CDR3 size: 14 residues. Trimming left V 5 bases short and J 4 bases short, with 9 bases between. The CDR3 loop reads CASSTTGYNSPLHF. As DNA, the CDR3 is TGCGCCAGCAGCACGACGGGATATAATTCACCCCTCCACTTT.